The sequence of this T cell receptor (beta chain) was determined in a study of naive and memory T cell subsets. Study findings and constraints: Possibly reflecting memory cells re-expressing CD45RA, a few larger clonotypes occurred in naive repertoires, especially CD8. Over 85% of naive TCR sequences appeared only once, unlike memory subsets. Activation and differentiation may alter RNA-based TCR counts.

Germline-derived CDR1 and CDR2 are MNHNS and SASEGT. This CDR3 spans 14 amino acids. V gave up 6 bases and J gave up 1 base, with 13 bases separating them. Two oligonucleotides, mixed equimolar, formed the beta constant-region primer covering TRBC1 and TRBC2. Four rounds of PCR amplified the ligated cDNA using nested alpha and beta constant-region primers plus SP2. TCRdb processed the UMI-ligation and nested PCR reads anew with MiXCR; each CDR3 protein has one entry. In the table there are about 90,000 distinct CDR3 sequences, about 11% of which are singletons. CMV status came from CD4+ IFNgamma after overnight CMV lysate stimulation. Cells stained for CD3, CD4, CD8, CD45RA and CD27 were sorted into four subsets. This clonotype came up many times. Antigen unknown.

Material: naive CD4+ T cells from blood. J is TRBJ2-7 and V is TRBV6-1; D ambiguous. The clonotype originates from a human donor in good health. The CDR3, as DNA: TGTGCCAGCAGCCCCCCCTATGGGTCCTACGAGCAGTACTTC. Its translation: CASSPPYGSYEQYF.